Following are 20 T cell receptor beta chains from one sample sequenced in a study of T cell changes during pregnancy in multiple sclerosis. Assay: immunoSEQ multiplex PCR; the TCRdb copy retains only in-frame clones and omits some. Seen here are under 80,000 clones, approximately 92% observed once, and the top ten hold 2.3%. Sequencing used peripheral blood, obtained before pregnancy. Source of these receptors: a female donor with multiple sclerosis, enrolled in a pregnancy study.

This rearrangement joins TRBV10-2 to TRBJ1-2; 8 nucleotides align to TRBD1. After removal of 3 bases from V and 5 bases from J, the junction contained 5 bases not matched to a gene. Germline lookup yields CDR1 WSHSY and CDR2 SAAADI. This CDR3 has 14 amino acids. Here the CDR3 reads CASSEVQGEYGYTF. CDR3 DNA: TGCGCCAGCAGTGAAGTACAGGGGGAGTATGGCTACACCTTC.

The rearrangement links TRBV19 to TRBJ2-7, with 9 positions matching TRBD1. The CDR3 is 15 amino acids. V lost 9 bases to trimming and J lost 4 bases; unmatched junction nucleotides: 13. Germline lookup yields CDR1 LNHDA and CDR2 SQIVND (reference sequence). The CDR3: CARGQGLCVGYEQYF. The CDR3 nucleotides read TGTGCCAGAGGACAGGGGTTATGTGTTGGGTACGAGCAGTACTTC.

The genes are TRBV5-8 and TRBJ2-1; D uncertain. The CDR3 spans 17 residues. V was trimmed by 0 bases and J by 3 bases, leaving 16 bases between them. Germline values: CDR1 SGHTS, CDR2 YDEGEE. The CDR3 loop reads CASSLARSYQIYNEQFF. Here the CDR3 DNA reads TGTGCCAGCAGCTTGGCTCGGAGTTACCAGATCTACAATGAGCAGTTCTTC.

This chain links TRBV6-5 with TRBJ1-2; D is perhaps TRBD1 (6 bases). CDR3 length: 13 amino acids. V dropped 4 bases and J dropped 4 bases, with 10 bases sitting between them. Germline V gives CDR1 MNHEY, CDR2 SVGAGI. This chain's CDR3 is CASSLQGPYGYTF. As DNA, the CDR3 is TGTGCCAGCAGTTTACAGGGACCCTATGGCTACACCTTC.

This chain connects TRBV12-5 to TRBJ1-2; unclear D gene. The CDR3 contains 12 residues. Germline lookup yields CDR1 LGHNT and CDR2 FRNRAP. Trimming removed 7 bases at V and 10 bases at J, with 16 bases between. CDR3 protein: CASAPAGLDYTF. The CDR3 nucleotides are TGTGCTAGTGCCCCAGCGGGATTGGACTACACCTTC.

This clone was seen a single time. The rearrangement joins TRBV9 to TRBJ1-1; D is ambiguous. Germline V gives CDR1 SGDLS, CDR2 YYNGEE. Trimming removed 4 bases from V and 1 base from J, with 11 bases in between. The CDR3 runs 14 residues. As DNA, the CDR3 is TGTGCCAGCAGCACTCATGAGGGGAACACTGAAGCTTTCTTT. Its translation: CASSTHEGNTEAFF.

V gene TRBV6-5 combines with J gene TRBJ1-1; 7 bases fit TRBD1. The V gene's germline CDR1 is MNHEY and CDR2 SVGAGI. The CDR3 spans 15 residues. V was clipped by 6 bases and J by 5 bases; unmatched bases: 12. CDR3 residues: CASSPHEGAATEAFF. The CDR3 region has the DNA TGTGCCAGCAGCCCTCACGAGGGGGCGGCAACTGAAGCTTTCTTT.

The genes are TRBV29-1 and TRBJ2-3; D possibly corresponds to TRBD1 (5 bases). Trimming stripped 6 bases from V and 1 base from J, with 17 bases between. The CDR3 consists of 15 residues. From germline, CDR1 is SQVTM and CDR2 ANQGSEA. The CDR3: CSVPPGSRGTDTQYF. The CDR3 DNA reads as TGCAGCGTCCCCCCCGGTAGCAGGGGCACAGATACGCAGTATTTT.

This chain links TRBV9 with TRBJ2-6; D might be TRBD2 (5 bases). Trimming took off 3 bases at V and 1 base at J, with 8 bases between the two ends. Germline CDR1 is SGDLS and CDR2 is YYNGEE. CDR3 length equals 15 residues. In DNA, the CDR3 is TGTGCCAGCAGCGCCCGGAGGTCTGGGGCCAACGTCCTGACTTTC. Its protein product is CASSARRSGANVLTF.

The chain uses TRBV11-3 and TRBJ2-1; 7 nucleotides line up with TRBD2. J lost 4 bases, V lost 5 bases, and 11 bases had no gene match. The CDR3 consists of 16 residues. The V gene's germline CDR1 is SGHNT and CDR2 YENEEA. CDR3 in amino acids: CASSPGGGQYYNEQFF. Here the CDR3 DNA reads TGTGCCAGCAGCCCGGGGGGAGGGCAATATTACAATGAGCAGTTCTTC.

Only one count was recorded for this clone. V gene TRBV7-9 combines with J gene TRBJ2-1; 9 nucleotides agree with TRBD2. The V gene's germline CDR1 is SEHNR and CDR2 FQNEAQ (reference sequence). The CDR3 runs to 19 residues. The J segment lost 2 bases and the V segment lost 5 bases, leaving 16 bases of the junction unmatched. The CDR3 DNA sequence: TGTGCCAGCAGCCCTCCGTTGCGGGGGGGGCTAGCGGCCTACAATGAGCAGTTCTTC. Amino acids: CASSPPLRGGLAAYNEQFF.

This clone was seen only once. The chain combines TRBV19 with TRBJ2-7; D possibly corresponds to TRBD1 (5 bases). This CDR3 is 12 amino acids long. V was pared by 11 bases and J by 6 bases, with 17 bases between. The germline V gene encodes CDR1 LNHDA and CDR2 SQIVND (reference sequence). Here the CDR3 reads CASQGMSSEQYF. CDR3 nucleotides: TGTGCCTCTCAGGGAATGTCTTCCGAGCAGTACTTC.

The chain combines TRBV7-9 with TRBJ2-6, with a possible D match to TRBD1 (6 bases). Between the trimmed V and J ends, which lost 5 bases and 0 bases, there was a span of 14 bases. Per the germline V gene, CDR1 is SEHNR and CDR2 is FQNEAQ (reference sequence). The CDR3 runs to 17 residues. DNA for the CDR3: TGTGCCAGCAGCGGTTACAGGGAAAGCTCTGGGGCCAACGTCCTGACTTTC. It translates to CASSGYRESSGANVLTF.

The rearrangement uses TRBV19 and TRBJ2-1, with 11 bases fitting TRBD2. The CDR3 length is 16 residues. CDR1 is LNHDA and CDR2 is SQIVND in the germline V gene (reference sequence). V shed 5 bases, J shed 8 bases, and the junction held 11 bases outside the gene matches. DNA for the CDR3: TGTGCCAGTAGTCCCCGGCGGCTAGCGGGAGGCGATGAGCAGTTCTTC. Residues: CASSPRRLAGGDEQFF. The full variable domain, completed using reference TRBV19 and TRBJ2-1, is DGGITQSPKYLFRKEGQNVTLSCEQNLNHDAMYWYRQDPGQGLRLIYYSQIVNDFQKGDIAEGYSVSREKKESFPLTVTSAQKNPTAFYLCASSPRRLAGGDEQFFGPGTRLTVL.

The gene calls are TRBV11-2 and TRBJ2-7; 13 bases align to TRBD2. The length of the CDR3 is 19 residues. Looked up from germline, CDR1 is SGHAT and CDR2 is FQNNGV. The J segment lost 0 bases and the V segment lost 4 bases, leaving 12 bases of the junction unmatched. The CDR3 DNA sequence: TGTGCCAGCAGCTCCTCGTTGACTAGCGGGAGGCCTTTCTCCTACGAGCAGTACTTC. Its protein product is CASSSSLTSGRPFSYEQYF. The full variable domain, in which reference TRBV11-2 and TRBJ2-7 provide the parts outside the CDR3, is EAGVAQSPRYKIIEKRQSVAFWCNPISGHATLYWYQQILGQGPKLLIQFQNNGVVDDSQLPKDRFSAERLKGVDSTLKIQPAKLEDSAVYLCASSSSLTSGRPFSYEQYFGPGTRLTVT.

The V gene is TRBV5-4, the J gene TRBJ2-1; 7 nucleotides agree with TRBD2. CDR1 is SGHNT, CDR2 YYREEE, per germline (reference sequence). The CDR3 length is 15 residues. V dropped 1 base and J dropped 6; count of bases not matched to a gene: 7. The chain's CDR3 is CASSLPSTGGNEQFF. The DNA of the CDR3 is TGTGCCAGCAGCTTGCCCAGCACGGGAGGCAATGAGCAGTTCTTC.

This chain connects TRBV21-1 to TRBJ2-1; the D segment call TRBD2 is taken from the table without a DNA check. TRBV21-1 is labeled a pseudogene. This CDR3 has 12 residues. In nucleotides, the CDR3 is TGTGCCAGCGCCGGCGGTTTCAATGAGCAGTTCTTC. It is translated as CASAGGFNEQFF.

The V and J genes are TRBV6-4 and TRBJ2-1; 9 bases are a match to TRBD2. Losses at the gene ends were 5 bases for V and 7 bases for J; bases not matched to a gene: 3. CDR1 and CDR2 from the germline V gene are MRHNA and SNTAGT. This CDR3 is 13 amino acids long. The CDR3 protein is CASSRTSENEQFF. CDR3 nucleotides: TGTGCCAGCAGTCGGACTAGCGAGAATGAGCAGTTCTTC.

The chain carries TRBV9 and TRBJ2-7, with a weak D call TRBD1 (6 bases). This CDR3 contains 14 residues. The germline V and J ends were trimmed by 3 bases and 1 base, with 11 bases remaining between them. Per germline, CDR1 SGDLS and CDR2 YYNGEE. The CDR3 DNA reads TGTGCCAGCAGCGCGCCCGACAGGTCCTACGAGCAGTACTTC. This sequence encodes CASSAPDRSYEQYF.

This chain connects TRBV5-6 to TRBJ2-7, with 10 bases identical to TRBD2. Germline V gene sequence: CDR1 SGHDT, CDR2 YYEEEE. The length of the CDR3 is 16 residues. With 3 bases clipped from V and 0 bases from J, the junction kept 6 bases outside the gene matches. CDR3 DNA sequence: TGTGCCAGCAGCTCGGTACTAGCGGGAAGCTCCTACGAGCAGTACTTC. Amino acids: CASSSVLAGSSYEQYF.